The source of this T cell receptor beta chain is a study of cytomegalovirus exposure and HLA in healthy donors. Whole-study findings and limits: Most subjects' HLA-A and HLA-B alleles were reportedly predicted from TCR beta sequences. Sequencing likely caused a cluster of highly shared sequence variants.

In the PCR, 60 Vbeta and 13 Jbeta primers were used. Measured with immunoSEQ multiplex PCR; TCRdb has only the in-frame clones, and not every one. Among 89,000 or so clones listed, 70% to 90% were seen once. CDR1 and CDR2 from the germline V gene are SGDLS and YYNGEE. This CDR3 is 15 amino acids long. V was clipped by 3 bases and J by 2 bases, with 15 bases between them. On this clone: Its specificity is unknown.

This receptor was taken from a woman between 18 and 29 years old in good health and CMV-seropositive. Sequenced: PBMCs. This chain joins TRBV9 and TRBJ2-7, with D perhaps TRBD2 (5 bases). The CDR3 DNA sequence: TGTGCCAGCAGCGCCGGGGTTCGGAGTCCCTACGAGCAGTACTTC. It codes for CASSAGVRSPYEQYF.